Following are 2 T cell receptor beta chains from one sample sequenced in a study of CD8 T cells in Susac syndrome. A quantity of roughly 0.5 to 1 ug RNA underwent reverse transcription using random hexamers. A single record per CDR3 protein comes from TCRdb applying MiXCR to the immunoSEQ multiplex PCR reads. The repertoire consists of some 130,000 distinct CDR3 sequences, with 85% to 95% occurring once and the leading ten covering about 0.18%. Sequencing used CD8+ T cells from PBMCs. These receptors came from a human donor with Susac syndrome.

This sequence joins TRBV20-1 and TRBJ2-3; 11 bases align to TRBD2. Germline values: CDR1 DFQATT, CDR2 SNEGSKA (reference sequence). The CDR3 runs to 16 residues. J was trimmed by 6 bases and V by 0 bases; bases with no gene match: 8. The CDR3 sequence: CSARDRVAGGPDTQYF. In nucleotides, the CDR3 is TGCAGTGCTAGAGATAGGGTAGCGGGAGGGCCTGATACGCAGTATTTT.

This chain connects TRBV12-3 or TRBV12-4 to TRBJ2-1; a possible D gene is TRBD1 (6 bases). CDR3 length: 16 residues. Trimming took off 3 bases at V and 0 bases at J, with 12 bases between the two ends. CDR3 in amino acids: CASSFPRGGSYNEQFF. Here the CDR3 DNA reads TGTGCCAGCAGTTTCCCGAGAGGGGGCTCCTACAATGAGCAGTTCTTC.